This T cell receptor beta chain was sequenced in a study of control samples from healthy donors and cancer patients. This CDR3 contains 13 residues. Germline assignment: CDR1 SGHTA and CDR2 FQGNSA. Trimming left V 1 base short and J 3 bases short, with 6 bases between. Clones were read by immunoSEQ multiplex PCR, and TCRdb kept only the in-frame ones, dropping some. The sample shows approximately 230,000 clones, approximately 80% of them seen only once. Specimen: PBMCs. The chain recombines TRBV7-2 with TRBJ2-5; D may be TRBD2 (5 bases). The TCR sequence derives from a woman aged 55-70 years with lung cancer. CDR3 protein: CASSLEREETQYF. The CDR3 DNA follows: TGTGCCAGCAGCTTAGAGAGGGAAGAGACCCAGTACTTC.